This TCR beta chain emerged from a study of early T cells in non-severe SARS-CoV-2 infection. MiXCR, applied by TCRdb to the 5' RACE reads, yields one record per CDR3 protein. Of 50,000 or so distinct CDR3 sequences in the sample, 12% were seen once. Trimming shortened V by 4 bases and J by 0 bases, and 6 bases separated the two germline ends. This CDR3 region has 13 residues. Germline-derived CDR1 and CDR2 are SQVTM and ANQGSEA. This clonotype was seen only a few times. The clonotype comes from an adult who was a healthcare worker with PCR-confirmed SARS-CoV-2 infection or an uninfected control (not recorded which). Sequencing used whole blood. The V gene is TRBV29-1, the J gene TRBJ2-2, with no clear D. DNA for the CDR3: TGCAGCGTTGTTCGGCCGAACACCGGGGAGCTGTTTTTT. It is translated as CSVVRPNTGELFF.